The following is a T cell receptor (beta chain) sequence with its context. What it recognizes is unknown. The sample belongs to a study of CD8+ T cells in alopecia areata. General observations from the study: Significant decreases in scalp clonality and expanded CD8+ clones followed tofacitinib treatment. Scalp sample data also include resident alphabeta T cells from normal skin. Relative to normal scalp, lesional scalp, especially alopecia totalis/universalis, showed higher clonality.

The CDR3 contains 14 residues. Germline values: CDR1 SGHKS, CDR2 YYEKEE (reference sequence). Trimming pared 4 bases from V and 4 bases from J, leaving 12 bases between. After isolation, RNA underwent reverse transcription to generate cDNA as the sequencing template. Sequencing used immunoSEQ multiplex PCR; TCRdb keeps in-frame clones, though not all of them. This sample has approximately 150,000 clones, with 50% to 75% found just once. Treatment defined: oral pan-JAK inhibitor, 5-10 mg twice daily. This TCR was recovered from a human donor with alopecia areata. The specimen was CD4+ T cells sorted from blood, collected at roughly week 58, from a patient treated with tofacitinib. The rearrangement uses TRBV5-5 and TRBJ1-5, with D uncertain. The CDR3 nucleotides are TGTGCCAGCAGCCCCCTCATTCAGAATCAGCCCCAGCATTTT. Translation gives CASSPLIQNQPQHF.